This TCR beta chain was sequenced during a study of blood T cell repertoires in COVID-19. Sequencing was performed with immunoSEQ multiplex PCR; in TCRdb, only in-frame clones are kept and a portion is missing. Of under 350,000 clones listed, 80% to 90% are singletons. V dropped 10 bases and J dropped 8; count of bases not matched to a gene: 5. CDR3 length equals 11 residues. The germline V gene has CDR1 MNHEY and CDR2 SVGAGI. This TCR derives from a woman in her sixties or seventies with acute or convalescent COVID-19. The chain is built from TRBV6-5 and TRBJ1-2, with 9 bases identical to TRBD1. The sample consisted of peripheral blood. The CDR3 bases are TGTGCCACCGGGACAGGGCTGGGCTACACCTTC. Residues: CATGTGLGYTF.